This T cell receptor beta chain comes out of a study of blood T cells in healthy people across ages. No fewer than 6 million PBMCs went into each sample. At least 5 micrograms of total RNA were extracted per sample. A second PCR, run for about 7 to 11 cycles, used a sample-barcoded 5' primer plus a J-beta primer mix. Using its own MiXCR run on the 5' RACE reads, TCRdb lists one record per CDR3 protein. The data hold 1.5 million or so distinct CDR3 sequences, with around 39% observed a single time. Germline CDR1 and CDR2: SEHNR and FQNEAQ (reference sequence). V was pared by 1 base and J by 9 bases, with 13 bases between. The length of the CDR3 is 14 residues. With respect to this clonotype: Its antigen is currently unknown.

Findings and limits, study-wide: Across samples, TCR beta diversity tracked strongly with naive T cell percentage. Calculation of diversity from one million T cells yielded estimates considered to be underestimates.

The sequencing input was blood. The chain combines TRBV7-9 with TRBJ1-5; the D gene is possibly TRBD1 (6 bases). This TCR was sampled from a woman under 30 in good health. The CDR3 protein is CASSLDATGWPQHF. The CDR3 nucleotides read TGTGCCAGCAGCTTAGACGCGACAGGCTGGCCCCAGCATTTT.